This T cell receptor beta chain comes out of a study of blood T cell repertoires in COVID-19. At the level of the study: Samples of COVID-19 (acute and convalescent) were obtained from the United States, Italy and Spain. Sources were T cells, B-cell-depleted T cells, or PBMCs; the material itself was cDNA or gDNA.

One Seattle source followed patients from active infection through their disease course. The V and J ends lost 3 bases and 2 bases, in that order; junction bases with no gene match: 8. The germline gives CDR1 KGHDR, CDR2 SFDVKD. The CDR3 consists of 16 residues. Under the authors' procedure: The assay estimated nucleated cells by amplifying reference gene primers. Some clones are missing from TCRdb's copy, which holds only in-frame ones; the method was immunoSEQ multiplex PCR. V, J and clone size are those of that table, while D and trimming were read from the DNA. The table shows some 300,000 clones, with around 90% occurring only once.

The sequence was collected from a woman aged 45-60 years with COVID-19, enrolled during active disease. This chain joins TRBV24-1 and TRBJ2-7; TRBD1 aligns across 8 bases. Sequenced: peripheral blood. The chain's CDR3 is CATSDRSGTGTYEQYF. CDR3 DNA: TGTGCCACCAGTGATCGATCCGGGACAGGTACCTACGAGCAGTACTTC.